One sample yielded the 17 T cell receptor beta chains listed below, sequenced in a study of T cells after yellow fever vaccination. TCRdb processed the 5' RACE reads anew with MiXCR; each CDR3 protein has one entry. The profile shows roughly 350,000 distinct CDR3 sequences, 4.1% of them singletons. The specimen comprised PBMCs, sampled 5 days after the yellow fever booster vaccination. These receptors all come from a man between 18 and 35 years old who received the YFV17D yellow fever vaccine.

The chain recombines TRBV29-1 with TRBJ1-1, with 8 positions matching TRBD1. The ends lost 7 bases at V and 1 base at J; junction bases unmatched: 14. CDR3 length equals 16 residues. From germline, CDR1 is SQVTM and CDR2 ANQGSEA. As DNA, the CDR3 is TGCAGCGCCAATCTTCAGGGGGCACGCCGGAACACTGAAGCTTTCTTT. This encodes CSANLQGARRNTEAFF.

Ten or more counts support this clonotype. The chain is built from TRBV6-5 and TRBJ2-1, with unresolved D. Trimming took 2 bases from V and 15 from J, leaving 11 bases between them. Germline V CDR1 and CDR2: MNHEY, SVGAGI. The CDR3 totals 11 residues. The DNA of the CDR3 is TGTGCCAGCAGTTACAGGCGGTCCTGGTTCTTC. Amino acids: CASSYRRSWFF.

This clonotype was recorded a few times. This chain's CDR3 is CASSPPAGNWGELFF. The CDR3 coding sequence is TGTGCCAGCAGCCCCCCTGCGGGGAATTGGGGGGAGCTGTTTTTT. This sequence joins TRBV7-9 and TRBJ2-2, with a possible D match to TRBD2 (6 bases). The V gene lost 5 bases and the J gene lost 8 bases, with 18 bases spanning the gap. CDR3 size: 15 residues. Germline CDR1 is SEHNR and CDR2 is FQNEAQ (reference sequence).

Only a few counts were recorded for this clonotype. V gene TRBV7-3 combines with J gene TRBJ2-4, with 12 nucleotides matching TRBD2. The CDR3 sequence is 15 residues long. The ends lost 6 bases at V and 5 bases at J; junction bases unmatched: 5. Germline V gene sequence: CDR1 SGHTA, CDR2 FQGTGA. The CDR3 nucleotides read TGTGCCAGCAGTCGGACTAGCGGGGCTCAAAACATTCAGTACTTC. It encodes CASSRTSGAQNIQYF.

This chain connects TRBV6-2 or TRBV6-3 to TRBJ1-5; D is undetermined. The CDR3 runs to 15 residues. The germline V gene encodes CDR1 MNHEY and CDR2 SVGEGT. Trimming removed 0 bases from V and 0 bases from J, with 6 bases in between. The CDR3 nucleotides are TGTGCCAGCAGTTACTCTATCTTTAGCAATCAGCCCCAGCATTTT. Translated: CASSYSIFSNQPQHF.

The chain recombines TRBV5-8 with TRBJ1-1, with 9 nucleotides matching TRBD1. Per germline, CDR1 SGHTS and CDR2 YDEGEE. V lost 3 bases to trimming and J lost 14 bases; unmatched junction nucleotides: 11. The CDR3 consists of 13 residues. This CDR3 is CASSSDGYRGLFF. CDR3 nucleotide sequence: TGTGCCAGCAGCTCGGACGGGTACAGGGGGCTATTCTTT.

This clonotype was counted many times. The chain uses TRBV3-1 and TRBJ2-5; D may be TRBD1 (6 bases). CDR3 size: 15 residues. CDR1 is LGHDT and CDR2 is YNNKEL in the germline V gene (reference sequence). The ends were cut back, 1 base at V and 0 bases at J, with 9 bases in the middle. In nucleotides, the CDR3 is TGTGCCAGCAGCCAAGGTTCAGGGGACCAAGAGACCCAGTACTTC. As protein: CASSQGSGDQETQYF.

This clonotype was picked up a small number of times. The rearrangement uses TRBV11-2 and TRBJ2-2; TRBD1 agrees at 10 bases. With 1 base clipped from V and 6 bases from J, the junction kept 5 bases outside the gene matches. Per the germline V gene, CDR1 is SGHAT and CDR2 is FQNNGV. The CDR3 sequence is 16 residues long. The CDR3 loop is CASSLGDRGFAGELFF. The DNA of the CDR3 is TGTGCCAGCAGCTTAGGGGACAGGGGATTTGCCGGGGAGCTGTTTTTT.

This clonotype was found many times. The chain carries TRBV2 and TRBJ2-3, with 12 nucleotides matching TRBD2. CDR1 is SNHLY, CDR2 FYNNEI, per germline. This CDR3 has 14 amino acids. With 5 bases clipped from V and 10 bases from J, the junction kept 7 bases outside the gene matches. CDR3 sequence reads: CASSRTSGVYAQYF. The CDR3 coding sequence is TGTGCCAGCAGTAGGACTAGCGGGGTTTACGCGCAGTATTTT.

This clonotype was seen repeatedly, ten times or more. V gene TRBV10-3 combines with J gene TRBJ1-1; D unresolved. Germline CDR1 and CDR2: ENHRY and SYGVKD. Trimming removed 4 bases from V and 1 base from J, with 7 bases in between. The CDR3 is 13 amino acids. As DNA, the CDR3 is TGTGCCATCAGTGCAGCTGAGAACACTGAAGCTTTCTTT. Translated, it gives CAISAAENTEAFF.

There are many counts of this clonotype. The chain carries TRBV4-1 and TRBJ1-2, with D tentatively TRBD1 (5 bases). The ends were cut back, 3 bases at V and 5 bases at J, with 10 bases in the middle. The CDR3 runs 13 residues. The germline V gene has CDR1 MGHRA and CDR2 YSYEKL. Here the CDR3 reads CASSQGERYGYTF. CDR3 nucleotides: TGCGCCAGCAGCCAGGGGGAGAGGTATGGCTACACCTTC.

V gene TRBV7-9 combines with J gene TRBJ1-4; D is unresolved. Germline V gene lookup returns CDR1 SEHNR and CDR2 FQNEAQ (reference sequence). The V and J ends lost 1 base and 8 bases respectively, with 11 bases between them. The CDR3 sequence is 14 residues long. For the CDR3, the DNA is TGTGCCAGCAGCTTAGGGGGTTTGGAGGAAAAACTGTTTTTT. This sequence encodes CASSLGGLEEKLFF. Complete variable domain (other parts from reference TRBV7-9 and TRBJ1-4): DTGVSQNPRHKITKRGQNVTFRCDPISEHNRLYWYRQTLGQGPEFLTYFQNEAQLEKSRLLSDRFSAERPKGSFSTLEIQRTEQGDSAMYLCASSLGGLEEKLFFGSGTQLSVL.

The chain is built from TRBV12-3 or TRBV12-4 and TRBJ1-1, with 7 positions matching TRBD1. V gave up 3 bases and J gave up 4 bases; unmatched junction bases: 8. The CDR3 loop spans 15 amino acids. In DNA form, the CDR3 reads TGTGCCAGCAGTTTGTGGCAGGGGGGAGTCACTGAAGCTTTCTTT. Translated: CASSLWQGGVTEAFF.

This sequence joins TRBV5-1 and TRBJ1-5, with D unclear. CDR3 length: 14 amino acids. The V end was cut by 2 bases, the J end by 5 bases, with 11 bases between. Germline CDR1 reads SGHRS; CDR2 reads YFSETQ. CDR3 DNA: TGCGCCAGCAGCTTAGGAGAAACCGATCAGCCCCAGCATTTT. It translates to CASSLGETDQPQHF.

This clonotype was picked up many times. The rearrangement uses TRBV5-1 and TRBJ1-2; 9 bases align to TRBD1. This CDR3 is 14 amino acids long. V was clipped by 4 bases and J by 8 bases; unmatched bases: 9. CDR1 is SGHRS, CDR2 YFSETQ, per germline. In DNA form, the CDR3 reads TGCGCCAGCAGCATCCAACAGGGGGCGGAGGGCTACACCTTC. Its translation is CASSIQQGAEGYTF.

The chain joins TRBV6-2 or TRBV6-3 to TRBJ2-7; 10 nucleotides match TRBD1. The CDR3 has 15 residues. V shed 6 bases and J 4 bases; nucleotides not matched to a gene: 9. CDR1 and CDR2 from the germline V gene are MNHEY and SVGEGT. CDR3 coding DNA: TGTGCCAGCAGCCCCGGGACAGGGGTTCGGTACGAGCAGTACTTC. Translated: CASSPGTGVRYEQYF.

Only a few counts were recorded for this clonotype. The gene calls are TRBV7-3 and TRBJ2-2; D is perhaps TRBD2 (6 bases). This CDR3 region has 16 residues. Germline V CDR1 and CDR2: SGHTA, FQGTGA. V lost 5 bases to trimming and J lost 2 bases, with 15 bases between them. CDR3 sequence reads: CASSPRDAGNTGELFF. The CDR3, as DNA: TGTGCCAGCAGCCCCCGAGACGCGGGAAACACCGGGGAGCTGTTTTTT.